This TCR beta chain was profiled in a study of T cell changes during pregnancy in multiple sclerosis. The germline V and J ends were trimmed by 5 bases and 7 bases, with 8 bases remaining between them. Germline V CDR1 and CDR2: SEHNR, FQNEAQ (reference sequence). The CDR3 contains 12 residues. This table comes from immunoSEQ multiplex PCR, and its TCRdb copy is limited to in-frame clones, with some not included. This sample yields about 31,000 clones, of which around 89% are seen a single time; approximately 6.5% belongs to the top ten. The source of this sequence is a female donor with multiple sclerosis, enrolled in a pregnancy study. The chain couples TRBV7-9 to TRBJ1-4; D not resolved. This specimen was CD8+ T cells from peripheral blood mononuclear cells, taken in the second trimester of pregnancy. The CDR3 spells CASSPRGEKLFF. In DNA form, the CDR3 reads TGTGCCAGCAGCCCCCGGGGTGAAAAACTGTTTTTT.